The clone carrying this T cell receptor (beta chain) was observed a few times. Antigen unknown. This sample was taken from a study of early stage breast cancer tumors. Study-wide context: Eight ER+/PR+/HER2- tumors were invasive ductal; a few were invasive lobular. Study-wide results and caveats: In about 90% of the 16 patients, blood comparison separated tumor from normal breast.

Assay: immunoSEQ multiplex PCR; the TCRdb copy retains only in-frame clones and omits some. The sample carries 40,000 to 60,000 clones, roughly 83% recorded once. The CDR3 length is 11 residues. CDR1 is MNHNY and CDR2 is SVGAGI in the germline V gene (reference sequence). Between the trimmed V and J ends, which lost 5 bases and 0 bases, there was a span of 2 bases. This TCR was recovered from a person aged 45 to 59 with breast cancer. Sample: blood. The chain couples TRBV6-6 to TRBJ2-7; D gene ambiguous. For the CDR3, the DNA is TGTGCCAGCAGTGGCTCCTACGAGCAGTACTTC. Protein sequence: CASSGSYEQYF.